This passage covers 32 T cell receptor beta chains from one sample sequenced in a study of cytomegalovirus exposure and HLA in healthy donors (TCRdb year 2017). Libraries were prepared through the immunoSEQ multiplex PCR assay. The multiplex PCR relied on a mix of 60 forward primers for TCR Vbeta segments and 13 reverse primers for TCR Jbeta segments. In its TCRdb copy, this immuneACCESS table keeps in-frame sequences only and misses some clones. Where compared with another copy, unresolved V genes explain less than half of these, and the others have no known cause. The sample records more than 95,000 clones, under 85% of which are singletons. The ten largest clones capture over 1.5% of the sample. The sequencing sample was made of PBMCs. These receptors were taken from a woman aged 18-29 years in good health and CMV-seronegative.

This clone was observed once. V and J are TRBV2 and TRBJ1-2; D gene ambiguous. The germline V gene encodes CDR1 SNHLY and CDR2 FYNNEI. V was pared by 6 bases and J by 8 bases, with 13 bases between. The CDR3 has 12 amino acids. In nucleotides, the CDR3 is TGTGCCAGCAGATGGGAGGAGGAAGGCTACACCTTC. Translation: CASRWEEEGYTF.

V and J are TRBV19 and TRBJ2-7; D might be TRBD2 (5 bases). V dropped 3 bases and J dropped 4 bases, with 13 bases sitting between them. The CDR3 spans 14 residues. Germline CDR1 is LNHDA and CDR2 is SQIVND (reference sequence). CDR3 sequence: CASSIGLGVYEQYF. As DNA, the CDR3 is TGTGCCAGTAGTATTGGGTTGGGAGTTTACGAGCAGTACTTC.

The table lists this clone with a few counts. The rearrangement joins TRBV28 to TRBJ1-1; D is unresolved. CDR1 is MDHEN, CDR2 SYDVKM, per germline. Between the trimmed V and J ends, which lost 6 bases and 1 base, there was a span of 12 bases. This CDR3 contains 14 residues. This CDR3 reads CASSPWAKNTEAFF. The CDR3 region has the DNA TGTGCCAGCAGCCCGTGGGCAAAGAACACTGAAGCTTTCTTT.

This clone was observed a handful of times. The chain couples TRBV5-1 to TRBJ2-5; 7 bases agree with TRBD2. J gave up 4 bases and V 4 bases, and 7 bases lay outside the gene matches. CDR1 and CDR2 (germline): SGHRS, YFSETQ. The CDR3 runs 14 residues. The CDR3 reads CASSRQPGGETQYF. The DNA for the CDR3 is TGCGCCAGCAGCAGACAACCGGGGGGAGAGACCCAGTACTTC.

The V call is TRBV28, the J call TRBJ2-1; 15 bases map to TRBD2. Germline CDR1 MDHEN, CDR2 SYDVKM. The V segment lost 3 bases and the J segment 4 bases; nucleotides outside the gene matches: 10. This CDR3 has 19 residues. Here the CDR3 reads CASSFIGLAGGSRYNEQFF. Here the CDR3 DNA reads TGTGCCAGCAGTTTTATTGGACTAGCGGGGGGGTCGCGGTACAATGAGCAGTTCTTC.

This clone was found a few times. The chain carries TRBV19 and TRBJ1-1; 8 bases are shared with TRBD1. CDR1 is LNHDA, CDR2 SQIVND, per germline (reference sequence). With V trimmed by 1 base and J by 1 base, 2 bases remained unmatched. CDR3 length: 15 amino acids. The CDR3 protein is CASSIVGTGNTEAFF. The CDR3, as DNA: TGTGCCAGTAGTATAGTCGGGACAGGGAACACTGAAGCTTTCTTT.

The DNA of the CDR3 is TGCGCCAGCAGCTTCCGACAGGGTCAGTTTGGCTACACCTTC. As protein: CASSFRQGQFGYTF. The V call is TRBV5-1, the J call TRBJ1-2; 7 bases align to TRBD1. Germline V gene lookup returns CDR1 SGHRS and CDR2 YFSETQ. The CDR3 is 14 residues long. V shed 2 bases, J shed 7 bases, and the junction held 8 bases outside the gene matches.

This clone is a singleton in its sample. This CDR3 reads CASSRGTRRIEEQYF. Written as DNA, the CDR3 is TGTGCCAGTAGTAGGGGGACAAGGAGGATTGAGGAGCAGTACTTC. The genes are TRBV19 and TRBJ2-7; a weak D match, TRBD1 (6 bases). This CDR3 spans 15 amino acids. With 4 bases removed from V and 7 bases from J, the gap between germline ends came to 20 bases. Germline loops: CDR1 LNHDA, CDR2 SQIVND (reference sequence).

The chain employs TRBV23-1 and TRBJ2-7; tentative D call: TRBD2 (6 bases). TRBV23-1 is assigned to the ORF class and has an uncertain function. Trimming removed 5 bases at V and 7 bases at J, with 18 bases between. The CDR3 runs 14 residues. DNA for the CDR3: TGCGCCAGCAGTTGGGGGACTCCTAGGAGGGAGCAGTACTTC. Translating it yields CASSWGTPRREQYF.

The chain joins TRBV5-1 to TRBJ1-2; D is possibly TRBD1 (5 bases). The V end was cut by 4 bases, the J end by 5 bases, with 18 bases between. This CDR3 has 15 amino acids. Germline V gene lookup returns CDR1 SGHRS and CDR2 YFSETQ. The CDR3 DNA sequence: TGCGCCAGCAGCCGTAGTCCGACAGACCCATATGGCTACACCTTC. This codes for CASSRSPTDPYGYTF.

The V call is TRBV5-6, the J call TRBJ2-1, with D tentatively TRBD2 (6 bases). With 2 bases removed from V and 0 bases from J, the gap between germline ends came to 12 bases. The CDR3 length is 16 residues. The V gene's germline CDR1 is SGHDT and CDR2 YYEEEE. The CDR3, as DNA: TGTGCCAGCAGCTTCCCGACCGGGAGCTCCTACAATGAGCAGTTCTTC. This codes for CASSFPTGSSYNEQFF.

This chain joins TRBV2 and TRBJ2-1; the match to TRBD1 covers 12 bases. Germline loops: CDR1 SNHLY, CDR2 FYNNEI. Trimming took 4 bases from V and 3 from J; bases not matched to a gene: 4. This CDR3 is 16 amino acids long. In nucleotides, the CDR3 is TGTGCCAGCAGTGTAGGGACAGGGGGCTTCTACAATGAGCAGTTCTTC. It is translated as CASSVGTGGFYNEQFF.

The genes are TRBV7-8 and TRBJ2-7; 8 bases map to TRBD1. The CDR3 covers 15 residues. J gave up 7 bases and V 1 base, and 9 bases lay outside the gene matches. Germline values: CDR1 SGHVS, CDR2 FQNEAQ. DNA for the CDR3: TGTGCCAGCAGCTTAGGAGGTCAGGGGGCGCGAGAGCAGTACTTC. It translates to CASSLGGQGAREQYF.

The chain has TRBV19 and TRBJ2-3; 7 nucleotides line up with TRBD1. J lost 2 bases, V lost 6 bases, and 5 bases had no gene match. Germline CDR1 LNHDA, CDR2 SQIVND (reference sequence). The CDR3 has 14 residues. CDR3 protein: CASSADRVTDTQYF. The CDR3 nucleotides are TGTGCCAGTAGCGCCGACAGGGTCACAGATACGCAGTATTTT.

The J gene is TRBJ1-2, the V gene TRBV5-5, with D hard to call. This CDR3 comprises 12 residues. Trimming removed 4 bases at V and 10 bases at J, with 14 bases between. Looked up from germline, CDR1 is SGHKS and CDR2 is YYEKEE (reference sequence). This CDR3 reads CASSQKQQTYTF. CDR3 in DNA: TGTGCCAGCAGCCAAAAACAGCAAACCTACACCTTC.

The chain employs TRBV5-1 and TRBJ1-2, with unresolved D. Trimming pared 5 bases from V and 8 bases from J, leaving 19 bases between. This CDR3 comprises 14 residues. Germline V gene lookup returns CDR1 SGHRS and CDR2 YFSETQ. This chain's CDR3 is CASSYDGVGGGYTF. As DNA, the CDR3 is TGCGCCAGCAGTTACGACGGTGTCGGCGGCGGCTACACCTTC. The whole variable domain, remainder taken from reference TRBV5-1 and TRBJ1-2, is KAGVTQTPRYLIKTRGQQVTLSCSPISGHRSVSWYQQTPGQGLQFLFEYFSETQRNKGNFPGRFSGRQFSNSRSEMNVSTLELGDSALYLCASSYDGVGGGYTFGSGTRLTVV.

V and J are TRBV6-1 and TRBJ2-7; D gene uncertain. The CDR3 totals 12 residues. CDR1 MNHNS and CDR2 SASEGT come from the germline V gene. The germline V and J ends were trimmed by 6 bases and 5 bases, with 11 bases remaining between them. DNA of the CDR3: TGTGCCAGCAGGCCAAGCCCTCACGAGCAGTACTTC. It yields the protein CASRPSPHEQYF.

The chain couples TRBV9 to TRBJ2-5, with 7 bases lining up with TRBD2. Trimming took 2 bases from V and 3 from J; bases not matched to a gene: 1. The CDR3 runs 13 residues. Germline V CDR1 and CDR2: SGDLS, YYNGEE. The CDR3 DNA sequence: TGTGCCAGCAGCGTTGGACTAGAAGAGACCCAGTACTTC. It specifies CASSVGLEETQYF.

The chain combines TRBV30 with TRBJ1-2; the D is unclear. Germline V CDR1 and CDR2: GTSNPN, SVGIG (reference sequence). V dropped 0 bases and J dropped 7 bases, with 9 bases sitting between them. The CDR3 runs 12 residues. The CDR3 loop is CAWSVDTGGYTF. Here the CDR3 DNA reads TGTGCCTGGAGTGTAGACACCGGTGGCTACACCTTC.

The V gene is TRBV6-5, the J gene TRBJ2-7; TRBD1 is a possible D gene (6 bases). Germline loops: CDR1 MNHEY, CDR2 SVGAGI. With 5 bases removed from V and 4 bases from J, the gap between germline ends came to 18 bases. CDR3 length: 15 amino acids. In DNA form, the CDR3 reads TGTGCCAGCAGTAATAGGGAAACAGGGCTTTACGAGCAGTACTTC. This codes for CASSNRETGLYEQYF.

The rearrangement uses TRBV7-9 and TRBJ2-7, with D perhaps matching TRBD1 (6 bases). Per the germline V gene, CDR1 is SEHNR and CDR2 is FQNEAQ (reference sequence). This CDR3 comprises 14 residues. Trimming pared 5 bases from V and 0 bases from J, leaving 11 bases between. CDR3 loop: CASSPTGSSYEQYF. CDR3 nucleotide sequence: TGTGCCAGCAGCCCAACAGGGTCCTCCTACGAGCAGTACTTC. The full variable domain, its missing parts supplied by reference TRBV7-9 and TRBJ2-7, is DTGVSQNPRHKITKRGQNVTFRCDPISEHNRLYWYRQTLGQGPEFLTYFQNEAQLEKSRLLSDRFSAERPKGSFSTLEIQRTEQGDSAMYLCASSPTGSSYEQYFGPGTRLTVT.

The rearrangement links TRBV10-1 to TRBJ2-7; a weak D match, TRBD2 (6 bases). Germline loops: CDR1 WNHNN, CDR2 SYGVQD (reference sequence). V was cut by 5 bases and J by 3 bases, with 11 bases left in between. The CDR3 length is 13 residues. The CDR3 sequence is CASSNPGGYEQYF. The CDR3 DNA reads as TGCGCCAGCAGTAATCCCGGGGGCTACGAGCAGTACTTC.

J is TRBJ1-5 and V is TRBV30, with TRBD1 as a possible D gene (5 bases). This CDR3 spans 14 amino acids. The V end lost 2 bases, the J end lost 0 bases, and 8 bases lay between the germline ends. Germline V gene lookup returns CDR1 GTSNPN and CDR2 SVGIG (reference sequence). The CDR3 loop reads CAWSPGISNQPQHF. The CDR3 region has the DNA TGTGCCTGGAGTCCAGGGATTAGCAATCAGCCCCAGCATTTT.

As concerns this clone: The sample contains more than one DNA sequence encoding this CDR3. The V call is TRBV28, the J call TRBJ1-5; no clear D. The CDR3 spans 11 residues. Per germline, CDR1 MDHEN and CDR2 SYDVKM. V lost 5 bases, J lost 6 bases, and 5 bases lay in between. DNA for the CDR3: TGTGCCAGCAGTACCGGTCAGCCCCAGCATTTT. Translated, it gives CASSTGQPQHF.

The chain couples TRBV27 to TRBJ2-3, with 9 bases identical to TRBD2. Trimming cost V 8 bases and J 2 bases; bases outside gene matches: 5. From germline, CDR1 is MNHEY and CDR2 SMNVEV (reference sequence). There are 14 residues in the CDR3. DNA of the CDR3: TGTGCCAGCCAGCGGGGGGCGATCACAGATACGCAGTATTTT. As protein: CASQRGAITDTQYF.

The chain is built from TRBV6-5 and TRBJ2-5; D gene unclear. The CDR3 is made up of 14 amino acids. Trimming shortened V by 2 bases and J by 5 bases, and 12 bases separated the two germline ends. Germline-derived CDR1 and CDR2 are MNHEY and SVGAGI. The CDR3 is CASSYLTVRETQYF. The CDR3 DNA follows: TGTGCCAGCAGTTACCTAACGGTCCGGGAGACCCAGTACTTC.

The chain has TRBV6-1 and TRBJ1-3, with 8 bases that match TRBD1. The germline V gene encodes CDR1 MNHNS and CDR2 SASEGT. CDR3 size: 15 residues. With 6 bases clipped from V and 0 bases from J, the junction kept 4 bases outside the gene matches. CDR3 DNA: TGTGCCAGCAGAGCCGGGACAGGCTCTGGAAACACCATATATTTT. It specifies CASRAGTGSGNTIYF.

The gene calls are TRBV2 and TRBJ2-1, with 9 bases lining up with TRBD2. The CDR3 extends over 13 amino acids. Germline V lookup: CDR1 SNHLY, CDR2 FYNNEI. The junction had 8 bases not matched to a gene; V was cut back by 7 bases and J by 10 bases. The CDR3: CASKSGGPIEQFF. In nucleotides, the CDR3 is TGTGCCAGCAAAAGCGGGGGGCCCATCGAGCAGTTCTTC.

This chain connects TRBV30 to TRBJ2-3; unclear D gene. V was pared by 2 bases and J by 1 base, with 4 bases between. The CDR3 length is 12 residues. Germline V gene lookup returns CDR1 GTSNPN and CDR2 SVGIG (reference sequence). The CDR3 DNA reads as TGTGCCTGGAGTCTAGGCACAGATACGCAGTATTTT. This gives the protein CAWSLGTDTQYF.

This clone was detected only a few times. The chain uses TRBV4-1 and TRBJ2-1; 11 nucleotides agree with TRBD2. The germline CDR1 and CDR2 sequences are MGHRA and YSYEKL. With 4 bases clipped from V and 1 base from J, the junction kept 6 bases outside the gene matches. The CDR3 loop spans 17 amino acids. The DNA of the CDR3 is TGCGCCAGCAGCCCGCTAGCGGGGGGTCTTTCCTACAATGAGCAGTTCTTC. Translated: CASSPLAGGLSYNEQFF.

The chain recombines TRBV19 with TRBJ1-5; 11 bases match TRBD1. CDR3 size: 15 residues. V shed 5 bases and J 6 bases; nucleotides not matched to a gene: 6. Per the germline V gene, CDR1 is LNHDA and CDR2 is SQIVND (reference sequence). CDR3 in DNA: TGTGCCAGTAGTCTGGGGACAGGGGGTAGTCAGCCCCAGCATTTT. It specifies CASSLGTGGSQPQHF.

The chain couples TRBV27 to TRBJ2-7; the match to TRBD2 covers 13 bases. V dropped 6 bases and J dropped 5; count of bases not matched to a gene: 10. Germline V CDR1 and CDR2: MNHEY, SMNVEV (reference sequence). The CDR3 consists of 16 residues. CDR3 region: CASRKLAGGPLDEQYF. The CDR3 nucleotides read TGTGCCAGCAGAAAACTAGCGGGGGGGCCGTTGGACGAGCAGTACTTC.